Listed below are T cell receptor beta chains from one sample, sequenced in a study of T cell responses to AZD1222 COVID-19 vaccine. The table came from immunoSEQ multiplex PCR; TCRdb's copy has only in-frame clones and leaves some out. The repertoire holds about 150,000 clones, with 90% as singletons. The specimen comprised peripheral blood, sampled on day 0 of AZD1222 vaccination. These TCRs come from an adult in good health. Both conserved end residues are part of each CDR3. The size entry is marked missing in some rows and otherwise reads once, few, many or a size class.

V: TRBV20-1; size: once; CDR3: CSASRAGNYGYTF
V: TRBV2; size: .; CDR3: CASSAFIQGAEAFF
V: TRBV19; size: .; CDR3: CASSTPRTGESYEQYF
V: TRBV28; size: .; CDR3: CASRGGRWNSPLHF
V: TRBV15; size: .; CDR3: CATSSVQGPYTEAFF
V: TRBV15; size: .; CDR3: CATRRTGASEQFF
V: TRBV28; size: .; CDR3: CASSTGRRNSPLHF
V: TRBV6-5; size: .; CDR3: CASRVAGLNNEQFF
V: TRBV7-6; size: .; CDR3: CASSRGYRAEAFF
V: TRBV6-1; size: few; CDR3: CASREITGRLTLFYGYTF
V: TRBV5-5; size: .; CDR3: CASYRGRGKNIQYF
V: TRBV6-5; size: .; CDR3: CASSYGSGIVGGELFF
V: TRBV28; size: .; CDR3: CASTGFLSSGNTIYF
V: TRBV28; size: few; CDR3: CASSVSSRTDSNQPQHF
V: TRBV28; size: .; CDR3: CASSPQGGYTF
V: TRBV5-1; size: .; CDR3: CASSLVPGSNQPQHF
V: TRBV6-5; size: .; CDR3: CASSLDRGGETQYF
V: TRBV28; size: .; CDR3: CASNLITGESNQPQHF
V: TRBV6-2/TRBV6-3; size: once; CDR3: CASSYSGRNYGYTF
V: TRBV18; size: .; CDR3: CASSPANSGLEFSGELFF
V: TRBV18; size: .; CDR3: CASSLNRQGGNQPQHF
V: TRBV7-2; size: .; CDR3: CASSLGHRGNYGYTF
V: TRBV2; size: once; CDR3: CASRTTRDTRAGELFF
V: TRBV5-1; size: .; CDR3: CASSWSGGENTEAFF
V: TRBV2; size: .; CDR3: CASSGPMTGPEETQYF
V: TRBV24-1; size: .; CDR3: CATSDRDRGQKHF
V: TRBV3-1/TRBV3-2; size: once; CDR3: CASSQDYWASIFVSNQPQHF
V: TRBV2; size: .; CDR3: CATFWGYEQYF
V: TRBV6-2/TRBV6-3; size: .; CDR3: CASSELAGRGAQYF
V: TRBV11-2; size: .; CDR3: CASSSSLTLASLENEQFF
V: TRBV4-1; size: .; CDR3: CASSQSGRANYGYTF
V: TRBV4-1; size: .; CDR3: CASSQVSAGTGTSGNTIYF
V: TRBV27; size: .; CDR3: CASSLWPPNEKLFF
V: TRBV28; size: .; CDR3: CASSPLIVFGFPEAFF
V: TRBV2; size: .; CDR3: CASREEIMNTEAFF
V: TRBV3-1/TRBV3-2; size: .; CDR3: CASSQDYRVGEKLFF
V: TRBV7-2; size: .; CDR3: CASSLGGVTNEKLFF
V: TRBV12-3/TRBV12-4; size: once; CDR3: CASSFGRWGYTF
V: TRBV24-1; size: .; CDR3: CATSPGLPSNTGELFF
V: TRBV6-5; size: .; CDR3: CASSYSNRLSTEAFF
V: TRBV6-5; size: .; CDR3: CASSRDSAGNTIYF
V: TRBV5-1; size: .; CDR3: CASTRDTSYEQYF
V: TRBV5-1; size: .; CDR3: CASSLGTYNSPLHF
V: TRBV27; size: .; CDR3: CASKVGGSDTQYF
V: TRBV18; size: .; CDR3: CASSPPGGFEAFF
V: TRBV28; size: medium-sized; CDR3: CASSRLTSGGTDTQYF
V: TRBV4-3; size: .; CDR3: CASSQEGGANVLTF
V: TRBV5-1; size: .; CDR3: CASSLGGYFEETQYF
V: TRBV28; size: .; CDR3: CAASLSFGANYGYTF
V: TRBV3-1/TRBV3-2; size: .; CDR3: CASSQWLAKQETQYF